These 15 T cell receptor beta chains came from one sample sequenced in a study of T cells after yellow fever vaccination. Via MiXCR, TCRdb re-called the 5' RACE reads, giving one row per CDR3 protein. The sample shows around 340,000 distinct CDR3 sequences, approximately 12% of them seen only once. Material: CD4+ T cells sorted from PBMCs, obtained 15 days after the yellow fever booster vaccination. The origin of the receptors is a man between 18 and 29 years old who received the YFV17D yellow fever vaccine.

The J gene is TRBJ2-1, the V gene TRBV9; D is unresolved. V was trimmed by 0 bases and J by 10 bases, leaving 5 bases between them. The CDR3 has 11 amino acids. Looked up from germline, CDR1 is SGDLS and CDR2 is YYNGEE. DNA for the CDR3: TGTGCCAGCAGCGTAGAGACCGAGCAGTTCTTC. Its protein product is CASSVETEQFF.

The V call is TRBV6-5, the J call TRBJ1-2, with 7 bases matching TRBD1. This CDR3 is built from 18 residues. V was pared by 6 bases and J by 5 bases, with 21 bases of the junction left unmatched. Germline V gene lookup returns CDR1 MNHEY and CDR2 SVGAGI. In DNA form, the CDR3 reads TGTGCCAGCAGCCAACCGGGACAGCCGGACTCCATAGGGTATGGCTACACCTTC. This translates into CASSQPGQPDSIGYGYTF.

In its sample, this clonotype was seen many times. This sequence joins TRBV10-3 and TRBJ2-7; D is possibly TRBD2 (5 bases). Germline assignment: CDR1 ENHRY and CDR2 SYGVKD. V shed 0 bases and J shed 1 base, with 13 bases lying between them. This CDR3 is built from 16 residues. In nucleotides, the CDR3 is TGTGCCATCAGTGAGTCGGGCAGCACGGGGTCCTACGAGCAGTACGTC. Protein sequence: CAISESGSTGSYEQYV.

The chain combines TRBV7-2 with TRBJ2-7, with TRBD1 identical over 7 bases. Trimming cost V 2 bases and J 2 bases; bases outside gene matches: 3. This CDR3 contains 14 residues. Looked up from germline, CDR1 is SGHTA and CDR2 is FQGNSA. The CDR3 sequence is CASSLNRGTYEQYF. CDR3 nucleotide sequence: TGTGCCAGCAGCTTAAACAGGGGTACCTACGAGCAGTACTTC.

This clonotype came up many times. The chain joins TRBV28 to TRBJ2-7; D not certain. V lost 4 bases and J 12 bases, leaving 16 bases between the germline ends. The CDR3 loop spans 12 amino acids. Germline V lookup: CDR1 MDHEN, CDR2 SYDVKM. The CDR3 here is CASSCRARSGYV. As DNA, the CDR3 is TGTGCCAGCAGTTGTCGGGCCCGGAGTGGGTACGTC.

This clonotype was seen a few times. V is TRBV3-2 and J is TRBJ2-1; TRBD1, the D gene given by the table, was not confirmed from the DNA. TRBV3-2 is a pseudogene locus. This CDR3 comprises 18 residues. This CDR3 is CASSQDPTAGEGASEQFF. DNA of the CDR3: TGTGCCAGCAGCCAAGATCCTACGGCGGGGGAGGGGGCGTCTGAGCAGTTCTTC.

This clonotype was detected only a few times. CDR3 sequence reads: CASSPGKLRDTQYF. In DNA form, the CDR3 reads TGTGCCAGCAGCCCAGGAAAGCTGAGAGATACGCAGTATTTT. The V gene is TRBV5-4, the J gene TRBJ2-3; no clear D. The V gene's germline CDR1 is SGHNT and CDR2 YYREEE (reference sequence). The CDR3 has 14 residues. V lost 4 bases, J lost 5 bases, and 14 bases lay in between.

This clonotype has at least ten counts. At one of its ends the junction is not consistent with the germline gene, which may arise from a read error. Here the CDR3 DNA reads TGTGCTAGCAGCTTAGCGGGGGCGGGGGAGCAGTTCTTC. This translates into CASSLAGAGEQFF. This chain links TRBV7-7 with TRBJ2-1; 9 nucleotides agree with TRBD2. Germline values: CDR1 SSHAT, CDR2 FNYEAQ (reference sequence). The CDR3 is 13 residues long.

The V and J genes are TRBV28 and TRBJ2-5, with TRBD2 identical over 7 bases. V shed 5 bases and J 4 bases; nucleotides not matched to a gene: 4. This CDR3 is built from 13 residues. Germline lookup yields CDR1 MDHEN and CDR2 SYDVKM. The CDR3 region is CASSRGVRETQYF. As DNA, the CDR3 is TGTGCCAGCAGTCGGGGGGTCAGAGAGACCCAGTACTTC.

The rearrangement links TRBV25-1 to TRBJ2-1; weak D call: TRBD2 (5 bases). Germline loops: CDR1 MGHDK, CDR2 SYGVNS. Trimming took 7 bases from V and 2 from J, leaving 9 bases between them. The CDR3 runs 13 residues. Here the CDR3 DNA reads TGTGCCAGCACGGGATTTACCTACAATGAGCAGTTCTTC. This gives the protein CASTGFTYNEQFF.

The genes are TRBV9 and TRBJ2-7, with 7 bases aligning to TRBD1. This CDR3 is 12 amino acids long. The germline gives CDR1 SGDLS, CDR2 YYNGEE. Unmatched junction bases numbered 7, after V lost 4 bases and J lost 9 bases. The CDR3 loop reads CASSRGRTGQYV. In DNA, the CDR3 is TGTGCCAGCAGCAGGGGGCGGACAGGGCAGTACGTC.

V is TRBV20-1 and J is TRBJ2-1, with TRBD2 matching 13 bases. The germline V gene encodes CDR1 DFQATT and CDR2 SNEGSKA (reference sequence). The CDR3 runs to 15 residues. Germline trimming cut 2 bases from V and 11 bases from J; bases unmatched to any gene: 9. CDR3 in DNA: TGCAGTGCTAGAACTACGGGACTAGCGGGGATGAAGCAGTTCTTC. Translation gives CSARTTGLAGMKQFF.

This clonotype was seen many times. The chain combines TRBV4-2 with TRBJ2-1; D assignment may be TRBD1 or TRBD2 (5 bases each). V gave up 0 bases and J gave up 0 bases, with 9 bases separating them. There are 16 residues in the CDR3. Germline values: CDR1 LGHNA, CDR2 YNFKEQ. The CDR3 bases are TGTGCCAGCAGCCAAGATGGGACCAGCTCCTACAATGAGCAGTTCTTC. This sequence encodes CASSQDGTSSYNEQFF.

This clonotype has just a few counts. The chain joins TRBV15 to TRBJ2-5; 9 nucleotides agree with TRBD2. With 3 bases clipped from V and 1 base from J, the junction kept 9 bases outside the gene matches. Germline CDR1 LNHNV, CDR2 YYDKDF (reference sequence). CDR3 length: 17 amino acids. The CDR3 protein is CATSRASGEWGQETQYF. The CDR3 nucleotides read TGTGCCACCAGCAGGGCTAGCGGGGAGTGGGGCCAAGAGACCCAGTACTTC.

The sample holds a few counts of this clonotype. DNA for the CDR3: TGTGCCAGCAGCTATCAGCCAATCTCGACTTCCGGAAACACCATATATTTT. Amino acid sequence: CASSYQPISTSGNTIYF. This chain joins TRBV7-2 and TRBJ1-3; D is unresolved. Germline-derived CDR1 and CDR2 are SGHTA and FQGNSA. V was cut by 4 bases and J by 4 bases, with 20 bases left in between. The CDR3 length is 17 residues.